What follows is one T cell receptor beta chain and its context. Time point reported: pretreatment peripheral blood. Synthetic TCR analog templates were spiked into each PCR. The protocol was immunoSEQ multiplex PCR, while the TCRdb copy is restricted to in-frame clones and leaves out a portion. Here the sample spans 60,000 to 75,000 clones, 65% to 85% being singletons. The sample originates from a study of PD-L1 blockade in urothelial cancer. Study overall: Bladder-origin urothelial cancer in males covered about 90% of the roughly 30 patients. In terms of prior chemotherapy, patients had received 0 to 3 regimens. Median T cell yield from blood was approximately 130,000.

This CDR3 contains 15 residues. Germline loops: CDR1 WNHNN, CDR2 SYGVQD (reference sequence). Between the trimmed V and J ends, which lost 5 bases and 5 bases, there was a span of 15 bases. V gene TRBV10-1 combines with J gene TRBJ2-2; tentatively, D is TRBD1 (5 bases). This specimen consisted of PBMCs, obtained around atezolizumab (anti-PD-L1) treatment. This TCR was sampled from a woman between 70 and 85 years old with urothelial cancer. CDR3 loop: CASSRGYRQTGELFF. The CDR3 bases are TGCGCCAGCAGTCGAGGCTACAGGCAAACCGGGGAGCTGTTTTTT.